These T cell receptor beta chains were read from a single sample in a study of T cells in tuberculosis. Data came from immunoSEQ multiplex PCR; TCRdb stores just in-frame clones and leaves some out. The sample records some 41,000 clones, 94% being singletons. The specimen sequenced was PBMCs. These receptors originate from a donor between 10 and 35 years old with latent tuberculosis or without tuberculosis infection. Some clones in this sample may be carry-over from other donors' samples. CDR3s include the opening cysteine and the closing phenylalanine or tryptophan. D genes are given only for firm matches. The size field is filled for only some rows; it gives once, few, many or a size class.

abundance	v_gene	j_gene	d_gene	len	CDR3nt	CDR3aa
.	TRBV2	TRBJ2-3	.	12	TGTGCCAGCAGTGAAACATCAGATACGCAGTATTTT	CASSETSDTQYF
.	TRBV7-2	TRBJ2-5	TRBD1	16	TGTGCCAGCAGCTTAGCACCGGGACAGATACAAGAGACCCAGTACTTC	CASSLAPGQIQETQYF
once	TRBV7-9	TRBJ2-2	TRBD1	15	TGTGCCAGCAGGTCCGGGACAGGGAACACCGGGGAGCTGTTTTTT	CASRSGTGNTGELFF
.	TRBV6-5	TRBJ2-1	TRBD2	16	TGTGCCAGCAGTTACTCGTCCAGCGGGGGGTTGGTTGAGCAGTTCTTC	CASSYSSSGGLVEQFF
.	TRBV4-3	TRBJ1-1	.	17	TGCGCCAGCAGCCAAGCCCGACAGTGGAGAGGGAACACTGAAGCTTTCTTT	CASSQARQWRGNTEAFF
.	TRBV4-3	TRBJ2-1	TRBD1	17	TGCGCCAGCAGCCATCCCTCCGGGACAGGGGACTACAATGAGCAGTTCTTC	CASSHPSGTGDYNEQFF
.	TRBV2	TRBJ2-6	.	15	TGTGCCAGCAGGTCCAGGGAAGCCGGGGCCAACGTCCTGACTTTC	CASRSREAGANVLTF
once	TRBV6-6	TRBJ1-1	TRBD1	14	TGTGCCAGCAGCGCAGGGGGCGCCGGCACTGAAGCTTTCTTT	CASSAGGAGTEAFF
once	TRBV11-1	TRBJ2-6	.	14	TGTGCCAGCGGCCAGGGGTCTGGGGCCAACGTCCTGACTTTC	CASGQGSGANVLTF
once	TRBV5-1	TRBJ1-1	TRBD1	14	TGCGCCAGCAGCTGGGGACAGGATTACACTGAAGCTTTCTTT	CASSWGQDYTEAFF
once	TRBV30	TRBJ2-1	TRBD2	17	TGTGCCTGGAGTCTTCCTCCGGGACTAGCGGAGTACAATGAGCAGTTCTTC	CAWSLPPGLAEYNEQFF
few	TRBV25-1	TRBJ2-7	.	12	TGTGCCAGCACCGGCGGAGACTACGAGCAGTACTTC	CASTGGDYEQYF
.	TRBV25-1	TRBJ1-2	.	14	TGTGCCAGCAGTCCCCTCGGGGGGAACTATGGCTACACCTTC	CASSPLGGNYGYTF
.	TRBV11-2	TRBJ2-1	.	15	TGTGCCAGCAGCTTAGCCGGGAGAGCCTACAATGAGCAGTTCTTC	CASSLAGRAYNEQFF
.	TRBV4-3	TRBJ1-3	.	13	TGCGCCAGCAGCCAGGGGCCCGAAGGCACCATATATTTT	CASSQGPEGTIYF
.	TRBV29-1	TRBJ2-1	.	13	TGCAGCGTACCTGGGAGCTCCTACAATGAGCAGTTCTTC	CSVPGSSYNEQFF
.	TRBV5-4	TRBJ1-2	TRBD1	15	TGTGCCAGCAGCCAGACAGGGGTTTACAACTATGGCTACACCTTC	CASSQTGVYNYGYTF
.	TRBV19	TRBJ1-4	.	15	TGTGCCAGTAGTTACAGGGTTGGGAGAAATGAAAAACTGTTTTTT	CASSYRVGRNEKLFF
.	TRBV18	TRBJ1-6	.	13	TGTGCCAGCTCACAGAAGGGGGATTCACCCCTCCACTTT	CASSQKGDSPLHF
.	TRBV29-1	TRBJ2-3	TRBD2	13	TGCAGCGTGGAACCGGGACTAGCAGATACGCAGTATTTT	CSVEPGLADTQYF
.	TRBV5-4	TRBJ1-2	.	15	TGTGCCAGCAGCCCGAGAGGGGGGGACGGCTATGGCTACACCTTC	CASSPRGGDGYGYTF
.	TRBV5-6	TRBJ2-2	.	14	TGTGCCAGCAGCCTCCGGGATGCTACCGGGGAGCTGTTTTTT	CASSLRDATGELFF
.	TRBV12-2	TRBJ1-4	.	12	TGTGCAAGTCGCCCCCGCAGTGAAAAACTGTTTTTT	CASRPRSEKLFF
.	TRBV4-2	TRBJ2-1	.	13	TGTGCCAGCAGCCCGAAGTCGGGGGATGAGCAGTTCTTC	CASSPKSGDEQFF
once	TRBV6-5	TRBJ2-2	TRBD1	13	TGTGCCAGCAGGGGGACAGCCACCGGGGAGCTGTTTTTT	CASRGTATGELFF
.	TRBV5-6	TRBJ1-2	TRBD1	15	TGTGCCAGCAGCCCGCAGGACAGGGATTACTATGGCTACACCTTC	CASSPQDRDYYGYTF
.	TRBV11-2	TRBJ1-2	.	13	TGTGCCAGCAGCCCGGGACAACACTATGGCTACACCTTC	CASSPGQHYGYTF
.	TRBV6-5	TRBJ2-5	.	15	TGTGCCAGCAGTTCCTCCCCCAGGGGCGGCGAGACCCAGTACTTC	CASSSSPRGGETQYF
once	TRBV19	TRBJ2-1	TRBD2	19	TGTGCCAGTAGTATTGTGGCTAGCGGGGGGGTCTTCTCCTACAATGAGCAGTTCTTC	CASSIVASGGVFSYNEQFF
.	TRBV27	TRBJ2-1	TRBD2	17	TGTGCCAGCAGTTTCGCTAGCGGGGGGCTCTCCTACAATGAGCAGTTCTTC	CASSFASGGLSYNEQFF
.	TRBV27	TRBJ2-7	.	12	TGTGCCAGCAGTTTCCAGGGAAACGAGCAGTACTTC	CASSFQGNEQYF
.	TRBV11-2	TRBJ2-3	TRBD2	15	TGTGCCAGCAGCTTAGATTCACTAGCGCCCGATACGCAGTATTTT	CASSLDSLAPDTQYF
.	TRBV11-2	TRBJ2-1	.	13	TGTGCCAGCAGCCTGGACGTACAGGGTGAGCAGTTCTTC	CASSLDVQGEQFF
.	TRBV28	TRBJ2-1	TRBD1	14	TGTGCCAGCCAGACAGGGGGGCTGGCGGGGGAGCAGTTCTTC	CASQTGGLAGEQFF
.	TRBV7-2	TRBJ2-7	TRBD1	14	TGTGCCAGCAGCTCGTGGGACAGATACTACGAGCAGTACTTC	CASSSWDRYYEQYF
.	TRBV7-8	TRBJ2-3	TRBD1	14	TGTGCAAGTGAGACAGGGTCTGGCACAGATACGCAGTATTTT	CASETGSGTDTQYF
.	TRBV7-3	TRBJ2-1	.	14	TGTGCCAGCAGCTTAGGCCAGGGGTTTCATGAGCAGTTCTTC	CASSLGQGFHEQFF
.	TRBV9	TRBJ2-7	TRBD2	16	TGTGCCAGCAGCGTAGGGGCCGTAGCGGGGGGACGCGAGCAGTACTTC	CASSVGAVAGGREQYF
.	TRBV27	TRBJ1-4	.	15	TGTGCCAGCAGCCTAACAGGGAACAATAATGAAAAACTGTTTTTT	CASSLTGNNNEKLFF
.	TRBV5-6	TRBJ2-6	.	16	TGTGCCAGCAGCTTGGGGGCCTTCTCTGGGGCCAACGTCCTGACTTTC	CASSLGAFSGANVLTF
.	TRBV2	TRBJ2-2	TRBD2	15	TGTGCCAGCAGTGAGTGGGCGGGGGACACCGGGGAGCTGTTTTTT	CASSEWAGDTGELFF
.	TRBV6-6	TRBJ2-7	.	16	TGTGCCAGCAGTTACTCCGGAGGGACTCACAACTACGAGCAGTACTTC	CASSYSGGTHNYEQYF
.	TRBV27	TRBJ2-7	TRBD1	15	TGTGCCAGCAGTTTAGGGGGGACAGGGTCTCACGAGCAGTACTTC	CASSLGGTGSHEQYF
.	TRBV14	TRBJ2-7	.	18	TGTGCCAGCAGCCAAGTACCCTGGCGGGGCGAAAGCTCCTACGAGCAGTACTTC	CASSQVPWRGESSYEQYF
.	TRBV16	TRBJ1-1	.	14	TGTGCCAGCAGCCAATGGCCAGGGGACACTGAAGCTTTCTTT	CASSQWPGDTEAFF
.	TRBV9	TRBJ1-2	.	12	TGTGCCAGCAGGGCACCCGCAGGGGCGGTGACCTTC	CASRAPAGAVTF
.	TRBV2	TRBJ2-3	TRBD1	13	TGTGCCAGCAGACCCCGTACCGGGACAGGGGAGTATTTT	CASRPRTGTGEYF
once	TRBV6-6	TRBJ1-2	TRBD1	14	TGTGCCAGCAGCGGTCGACAGGGCGGGTATGGCTACACCTTC	CASSGRQGGYGYTF
.	TRBV30	TRBJ2-7	TRBD1	14	TGTGCCTGGAGTCGGGACAGCACCTCCTACGAGCAGTACTTC	CAWSRDSTSYEQYF
once	TRBV28	TRBJ2-7	TRBD2	15	TGTGCCAGCAGGGTGTTAGCGGGGGCCATCTACGAGCAGTACTTC	CASRVLAGAIYEQYF
.	TRBV4-3	TRBJ1-2	.	14	TGCGCCAGCAGCCAAGGCCGAAGCAACTATGGCTACACCTTC	CASSQGRSNYGYTF
.	TRBV27	TRBJ1-6	.	13	TGTGCCAGCAGACGCCTTCGAGATTCACCCCTCCACTTT	CASRRLRDSPLHF
.	TRBV5-1	TRBJ2-2	TRBD1	14	TGCGCCAGCAGCTCGACAGGGCTCGGCGGGGAGCTGTTTTTT	CASSSTGLGGELFF
.	TRBV6-5	TRBJ1-2	TRBD1	15	TGTGCCAGCAGTTACTCAGACAGGGGGCACTATGGCTACACCTTC	CASSYSDRGHYGYTF
.	TRBV9	TRBJ2-7	TRBD1	15	TGTGCCAGCAGCGTAGGGTGGACAGGGGGTTTCGAGCAGTACTTC	CASSVGWTGGFEQYF
.	TRBV19	TRBJ2-2	.	15	TGTGCCAGTAGCAACGTAAAATCGAGCACCGGGGAGCTGTTTTTT	CASSNVKSSTGELFF
.	TRBV7-8	TRBJ1-6	.	16	TGTGCCAGCAGCAGACTAGCTGGACACCCAGAGTCACCCCTCCACTTT	CASSRLAGHPESPLHF